This T cell receptor (beta chain) was sequenced for a study of CXCR3-negative and CXCR3-positive naive CD8 T cells. Study-level findings and limits: TRB CDR3s were more hydrophobic in CXCR3-positive than in CXCR3-negative naive cells.

The CDR3 loop spans 14 amino acids. CDR1 and CDR2 (germline): SGHTA, FQGNSA. As to this clonotype: Antigen: not known.

The libraries of TRB cDNA were prepared using 5' RACE with UMI labels. TCRdb reanalyzed the 5' RACE reads, giving one entry per CDR3 protein sequence and no DNA. The sample includes over 55,000 distinct CDR3 sequences. CD8+ T cell subsets were each sorted in triplicate, about 310,000 cells apiece. This TCR derives from a human donor in good health. Some clones in this sample may be carry-over from other donors' samples. This chain connects TRBV7-2 to TRBJ2-7; as DNA is missing, the TRBD1 call by TCRdb cannot be tested. The sequencing sample was made of naive CXCR3+ CD8+ T cells from blood. Subset noted: CD45RO-CCR7+CD27+CD95- naive CD8+ T cells expressing CXCR3 (TNR3+). CDR3 sequence: CASSSTGKPYEQYF.